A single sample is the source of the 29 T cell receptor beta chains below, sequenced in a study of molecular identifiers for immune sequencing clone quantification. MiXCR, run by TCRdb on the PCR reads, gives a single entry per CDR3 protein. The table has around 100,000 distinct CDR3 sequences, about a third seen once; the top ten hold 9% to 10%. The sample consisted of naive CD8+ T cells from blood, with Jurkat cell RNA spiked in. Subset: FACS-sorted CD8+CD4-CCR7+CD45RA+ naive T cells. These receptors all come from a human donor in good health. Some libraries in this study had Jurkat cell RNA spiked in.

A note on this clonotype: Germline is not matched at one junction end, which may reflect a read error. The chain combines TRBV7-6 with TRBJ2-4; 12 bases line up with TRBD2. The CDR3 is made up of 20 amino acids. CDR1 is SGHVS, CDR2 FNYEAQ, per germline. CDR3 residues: CAGSLAPRDRLAGAGYIQYF. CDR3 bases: TGTGCCGGCAGCTTAGCGCCTAGAGACAGACTAGCGGGAGCGGGCTACATTCAGTACTTC.

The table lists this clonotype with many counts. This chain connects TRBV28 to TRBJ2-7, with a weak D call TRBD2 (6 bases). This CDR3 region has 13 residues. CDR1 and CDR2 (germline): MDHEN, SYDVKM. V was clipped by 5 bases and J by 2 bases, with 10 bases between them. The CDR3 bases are TGTGCCAGCAGTCTGGGGAGGCCCTACGAGCAGTACTTC. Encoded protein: CASSLGRPYEQYF.

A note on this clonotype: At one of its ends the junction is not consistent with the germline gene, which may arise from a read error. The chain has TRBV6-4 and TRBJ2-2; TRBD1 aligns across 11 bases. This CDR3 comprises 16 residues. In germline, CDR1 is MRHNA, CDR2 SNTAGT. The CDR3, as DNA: TGTGCCAGCAGCCCCGGACAGGGGGCATGGACCGGGGAGCTGTATTTT. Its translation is CASSPGQGAWTGELYF.

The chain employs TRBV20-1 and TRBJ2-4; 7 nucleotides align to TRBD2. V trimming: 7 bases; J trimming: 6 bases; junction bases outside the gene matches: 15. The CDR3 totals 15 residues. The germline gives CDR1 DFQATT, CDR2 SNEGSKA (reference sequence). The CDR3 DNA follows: TGCAGTGTCCGGGTGACTCGGGAGGTCGGAAACATTCAGTACTTC. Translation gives CSVRVTREVGNIQYF.

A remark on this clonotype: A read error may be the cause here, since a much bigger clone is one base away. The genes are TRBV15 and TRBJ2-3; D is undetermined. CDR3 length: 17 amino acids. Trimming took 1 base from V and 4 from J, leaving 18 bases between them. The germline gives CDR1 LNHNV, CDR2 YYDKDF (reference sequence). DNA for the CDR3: TGTGCCACCAGCAGAGTCGAACTCTTCCAAGAGTCAGATACGCAGTATTTT. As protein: CATSRVELFQESDTQYF.

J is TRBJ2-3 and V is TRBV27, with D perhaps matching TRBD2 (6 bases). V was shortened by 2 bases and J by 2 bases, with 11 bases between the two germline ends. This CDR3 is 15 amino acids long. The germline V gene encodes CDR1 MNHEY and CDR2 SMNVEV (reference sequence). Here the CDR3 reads CASSLDAGPTDTQYF. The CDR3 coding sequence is TGTGCCAGCAGTTTAGACGCGGGACCCACAGATACGCAGTATTTT.

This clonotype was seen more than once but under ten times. CDR3 residues: CASSLQGRTDTQYF. In nucleotides, the CDR3 is TGTGCCAGCAGCCTACAGGGACGCACAGATACGCAGTATTTT. The gene calls are TRBV7-9 and TRBJ2-3, with TRBD1 as a possible D gene (6 bases). V lost 5 bases, J lost 1 base, and 10 bases lay in between. The germline V gene encodes CDR1 SEHNR and CDR2 FQNEAQ (reference sequence). CDR3 length: 14 amino acids.

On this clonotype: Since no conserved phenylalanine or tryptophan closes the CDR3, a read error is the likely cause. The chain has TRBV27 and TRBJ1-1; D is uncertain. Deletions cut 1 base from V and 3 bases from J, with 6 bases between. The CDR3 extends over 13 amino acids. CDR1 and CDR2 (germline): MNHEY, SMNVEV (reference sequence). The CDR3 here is CASSLLGYTEAFL. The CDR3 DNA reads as TGTGCCAGCAGTTTATTGGGGTACACTGAAGCTTTCCTT.

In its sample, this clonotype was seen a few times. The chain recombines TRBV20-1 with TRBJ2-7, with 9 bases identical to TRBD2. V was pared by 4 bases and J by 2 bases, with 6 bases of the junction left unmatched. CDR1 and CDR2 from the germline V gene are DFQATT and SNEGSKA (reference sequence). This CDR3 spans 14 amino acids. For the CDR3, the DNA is TGCAGTGCTAACCCACTAGCGGGTGCCTACGAGCAGTACTTC. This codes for CSANPLAGAYEQYF.

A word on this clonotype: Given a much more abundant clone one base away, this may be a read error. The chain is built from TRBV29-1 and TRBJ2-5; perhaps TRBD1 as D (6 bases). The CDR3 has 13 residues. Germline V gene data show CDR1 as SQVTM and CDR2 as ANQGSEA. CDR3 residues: CSVEDRNQEPQYF. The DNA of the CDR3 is TGCAGCGTTGAGGACAGAAACCAAGAGCCCCAGTACTTC. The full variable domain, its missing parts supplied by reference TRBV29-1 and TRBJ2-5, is SAVISQKPSRDICQRGTSLTIQCQVDSQVTMMFWYRQQPGQSLTLIATANQGSEATYESGFVIDKFPISRPNLTFSTLTVSNMSPEDSSIYLCSVEDRNQEPQYFGPGTRLLVL.

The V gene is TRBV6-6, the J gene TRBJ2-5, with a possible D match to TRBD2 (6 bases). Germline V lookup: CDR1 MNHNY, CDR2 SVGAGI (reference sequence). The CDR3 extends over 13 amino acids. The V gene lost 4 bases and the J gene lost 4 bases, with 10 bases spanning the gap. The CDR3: CASSSAGGETQYF. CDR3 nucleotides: TGTGCCAGCAGTTCCGCCGGGGGAGAGACCCAGTACTTC.

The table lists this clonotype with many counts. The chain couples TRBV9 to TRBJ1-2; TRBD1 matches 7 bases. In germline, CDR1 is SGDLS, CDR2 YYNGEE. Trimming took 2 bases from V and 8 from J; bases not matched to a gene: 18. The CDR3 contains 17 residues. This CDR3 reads CASSVARDRVSLSGYTF. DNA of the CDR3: TGTGCCAGCAGCGTGGCCCGAGACAGGGTTTCGCTTAGCGGCTACACCTTC.

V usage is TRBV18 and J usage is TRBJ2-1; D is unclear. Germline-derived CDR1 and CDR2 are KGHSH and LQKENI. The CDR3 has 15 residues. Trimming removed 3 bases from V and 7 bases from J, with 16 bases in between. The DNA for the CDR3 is TGTGCCAGCTCACCCCCCCAGGTTCGAAGGAATGAGCAGTTCTTC. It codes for CASSPPQVRRNEQFF.

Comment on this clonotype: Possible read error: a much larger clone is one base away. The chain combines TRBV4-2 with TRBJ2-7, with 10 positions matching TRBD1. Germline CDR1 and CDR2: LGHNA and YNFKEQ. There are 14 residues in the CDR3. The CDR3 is CASSQGQGALEQDF. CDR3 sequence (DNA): TGTGCCAGCAGCCAAGGACAGGGGGCGCTTGAGCAGGACTTC.

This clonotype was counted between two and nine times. CDR3 region: CAPGGSGANVLTF. DNA of the CDR3: TGTGCCCCAGGCGGCTCTGGGGCCAACGTCCTGACTTTC. The genes are TRBV6-2 or TRBV6-3 and TRBJ2-6; D remains unclear. Germline CDR1 reads MNHEY; CDR2 reads SVGEGT. The V end lost 11 bases, the J end lost 0 bases, and 8 bases lay between the germline ends. The CDR3 has 13 residues.

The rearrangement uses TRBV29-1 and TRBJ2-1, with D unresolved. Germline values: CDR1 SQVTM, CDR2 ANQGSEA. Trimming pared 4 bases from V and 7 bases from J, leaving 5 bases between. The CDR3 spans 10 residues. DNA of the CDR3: TGCAGCGTTGGGGTTAATGAGCAGTTCTTC. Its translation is CSVGVNEQFF.

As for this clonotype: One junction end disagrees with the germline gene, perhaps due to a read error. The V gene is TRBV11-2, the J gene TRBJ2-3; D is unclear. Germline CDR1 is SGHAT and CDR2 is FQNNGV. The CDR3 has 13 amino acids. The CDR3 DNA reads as TGTGCCAGCAGCTTAGAAAACACAGAAACGCAGAATTTT. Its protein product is CASSLENTETQNF.

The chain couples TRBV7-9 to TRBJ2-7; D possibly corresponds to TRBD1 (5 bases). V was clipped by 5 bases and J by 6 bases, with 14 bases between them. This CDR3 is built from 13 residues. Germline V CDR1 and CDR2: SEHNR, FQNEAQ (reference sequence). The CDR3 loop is CASSPHQGGEQYF. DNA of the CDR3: TGTGCCAGCAGCCCCCATCAGGGTGGCGAGCAGTACTTC.

The CDR3 protein is CASRSLRDLRTDTQYF. CDR3 coding DNA: TGTGCCAGCAGGTCGCTCAGGGACCTTCGCACAGATACGCAGTATTTT. The chain couples TRBV2 to TRBJ2-3; D is perhaps TRBD1 or TRBD2 (5 bases each). Germline CDR1 SNHLY, CDR2 FYNNEI. The length of the CDR3 is 16 residues. V was trimmed by 6 bases and J by 1 base, leaving 17 bases between them.

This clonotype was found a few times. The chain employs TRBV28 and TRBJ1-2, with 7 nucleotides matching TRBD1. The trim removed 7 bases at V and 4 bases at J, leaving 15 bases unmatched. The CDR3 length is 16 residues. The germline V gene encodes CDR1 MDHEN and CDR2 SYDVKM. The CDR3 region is CASNEDRRRGGYGYTF. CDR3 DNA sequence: TGTGCCAGCAATGAGGACAGGCGGCGGGGGGGCTATGGCTACACCTTC.

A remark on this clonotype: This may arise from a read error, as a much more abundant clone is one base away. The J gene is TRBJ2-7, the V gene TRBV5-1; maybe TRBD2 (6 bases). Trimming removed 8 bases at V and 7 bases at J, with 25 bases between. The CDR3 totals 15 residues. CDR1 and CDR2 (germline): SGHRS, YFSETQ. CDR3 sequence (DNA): TGCGCCAGACTCCCGCTGGTGGGCGGAGGGGCGGAGCAGTACTTC. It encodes CARLPLVGGGAEQYF.

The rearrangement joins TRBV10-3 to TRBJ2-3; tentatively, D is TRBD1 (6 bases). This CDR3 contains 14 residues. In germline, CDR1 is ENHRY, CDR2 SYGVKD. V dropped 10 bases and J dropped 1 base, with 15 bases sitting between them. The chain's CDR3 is CATRQAPGTDTQYF. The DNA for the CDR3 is TGTGCCACAAGACAGGCCCCCGGCACAGATACGCAGTATTTT.

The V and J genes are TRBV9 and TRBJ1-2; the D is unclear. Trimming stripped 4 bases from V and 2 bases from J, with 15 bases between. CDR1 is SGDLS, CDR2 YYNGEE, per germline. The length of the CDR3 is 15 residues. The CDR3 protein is CASSPYPTKNYGYTF. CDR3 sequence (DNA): TGTGCCAGCAGCCCCTACCCGACAAAGAACTATGGCTACACCTTC.

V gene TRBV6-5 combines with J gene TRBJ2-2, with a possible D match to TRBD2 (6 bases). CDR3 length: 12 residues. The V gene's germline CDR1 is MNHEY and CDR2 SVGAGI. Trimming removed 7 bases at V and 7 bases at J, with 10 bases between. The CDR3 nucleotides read TGTGCCAGCAAAACCGGGGGCGGGGAGCTGTTTTTT. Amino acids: CASKTGGGELFF.

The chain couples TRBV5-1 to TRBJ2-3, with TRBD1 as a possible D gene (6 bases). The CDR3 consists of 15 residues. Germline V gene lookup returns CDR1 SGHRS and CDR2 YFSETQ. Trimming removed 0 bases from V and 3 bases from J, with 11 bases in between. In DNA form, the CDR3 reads TGCGCCAGCAGCTTGGACAGGGTGGAAACAGATACGCAGTATTTT. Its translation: CASSLDRVETDTQYF.

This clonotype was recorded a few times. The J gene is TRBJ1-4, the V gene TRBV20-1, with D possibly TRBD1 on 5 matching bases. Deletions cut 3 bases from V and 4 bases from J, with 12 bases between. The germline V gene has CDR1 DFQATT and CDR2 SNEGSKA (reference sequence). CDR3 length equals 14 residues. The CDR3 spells CSARADTHNEKLFF. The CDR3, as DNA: TGCAGTGCTAGGGCGGACACCCATAATGAAAAACTGTTTTTT.

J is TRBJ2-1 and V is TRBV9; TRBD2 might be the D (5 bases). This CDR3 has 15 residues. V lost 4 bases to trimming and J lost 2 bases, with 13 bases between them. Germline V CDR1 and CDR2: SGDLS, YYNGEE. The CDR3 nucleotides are TGTGCCAGCAGCCCACACCGGGGTGCCTACAATGAGCAGTTCTTC. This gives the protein CASSPHRGAYNEQFF.

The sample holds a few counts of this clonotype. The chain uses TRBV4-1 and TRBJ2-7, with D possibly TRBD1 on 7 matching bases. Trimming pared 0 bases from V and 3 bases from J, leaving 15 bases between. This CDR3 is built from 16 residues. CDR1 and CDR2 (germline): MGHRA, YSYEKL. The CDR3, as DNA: TGCGCCAGCAGCCAAGATGCGGCAGGGGGGTACTACGAGCAGTACTTC. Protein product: CASSQDAAGGYYEQYF.

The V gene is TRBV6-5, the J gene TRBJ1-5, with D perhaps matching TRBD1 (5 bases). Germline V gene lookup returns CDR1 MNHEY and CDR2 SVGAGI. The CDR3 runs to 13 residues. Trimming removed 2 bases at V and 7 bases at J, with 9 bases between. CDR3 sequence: CASSYTQGQPQHF. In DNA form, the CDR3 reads TGTGCCAGCAGTTACACCCAGGGACAGCCCCAGCATTTT.